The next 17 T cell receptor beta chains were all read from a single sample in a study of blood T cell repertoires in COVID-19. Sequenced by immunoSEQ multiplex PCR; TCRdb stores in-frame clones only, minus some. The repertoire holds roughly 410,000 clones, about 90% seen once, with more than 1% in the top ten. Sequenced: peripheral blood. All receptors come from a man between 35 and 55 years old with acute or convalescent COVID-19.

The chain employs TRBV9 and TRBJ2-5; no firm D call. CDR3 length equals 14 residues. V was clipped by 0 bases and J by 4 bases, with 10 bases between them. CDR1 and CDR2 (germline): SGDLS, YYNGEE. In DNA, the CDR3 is TGTGCCAGCAGCGTAGATTTGTACGGAGAGACCCAGTACTTC. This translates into CASSVDLYGETQYF.

DNA for the CDR3: TGTGCCAGCAGCGACAGGGGAGTCGAGCAGTACTTC. Its protein product is CASSDRGVEQYF. The chain uses TRBV28 and TRBJ2-7; 8 nucleotides match TRBD1. The ends lost 6 bases at V and 6 bases at J; junction bases unmatched: 4. CDR1 MDHEN and CDR2 SYDVKM come from the germline V gene. The CDR3 is made up of 12 amino acids.

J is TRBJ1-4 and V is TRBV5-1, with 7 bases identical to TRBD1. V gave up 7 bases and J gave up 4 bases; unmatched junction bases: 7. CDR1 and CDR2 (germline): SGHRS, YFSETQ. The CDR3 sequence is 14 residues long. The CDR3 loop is CASGRTGDNEKLFF. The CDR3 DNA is TGCGCCAGCGGAAGAACAGGGGATAATGAAAAACTGTTTTTT.

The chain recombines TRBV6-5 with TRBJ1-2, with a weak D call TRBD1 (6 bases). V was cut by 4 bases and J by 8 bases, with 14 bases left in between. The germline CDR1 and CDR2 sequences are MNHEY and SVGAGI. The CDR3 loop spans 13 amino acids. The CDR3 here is CASSSPRTAGYTF. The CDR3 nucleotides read TGTGCCAGCAGTTCCCCCAGGACAGCGGGCTACACCTTC.

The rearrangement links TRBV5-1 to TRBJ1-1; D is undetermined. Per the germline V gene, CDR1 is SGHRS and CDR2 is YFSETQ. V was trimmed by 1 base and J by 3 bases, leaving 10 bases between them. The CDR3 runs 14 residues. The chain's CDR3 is CASSLLGRDTEAFF. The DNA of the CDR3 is TGCGCCAGCAGCTTGTTGGGTCGGGACACTGAAGCTTTCTTT.

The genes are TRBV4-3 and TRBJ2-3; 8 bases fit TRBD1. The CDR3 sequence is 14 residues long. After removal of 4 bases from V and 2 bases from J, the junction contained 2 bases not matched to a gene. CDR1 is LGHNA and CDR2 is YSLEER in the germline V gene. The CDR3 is CASSRDRNTDTQYF. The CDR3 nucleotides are TGCGCCAGCAGCCGGGACAGGAACACAGATACGCAGTATTTT.

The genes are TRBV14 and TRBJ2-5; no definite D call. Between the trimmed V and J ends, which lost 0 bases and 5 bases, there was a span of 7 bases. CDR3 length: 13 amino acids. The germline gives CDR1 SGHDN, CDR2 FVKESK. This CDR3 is CASSQDWRETQYF. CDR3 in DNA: TGTGCCAGCAGCCAAGACTGGCGGGAGACCCAGTACTTC.

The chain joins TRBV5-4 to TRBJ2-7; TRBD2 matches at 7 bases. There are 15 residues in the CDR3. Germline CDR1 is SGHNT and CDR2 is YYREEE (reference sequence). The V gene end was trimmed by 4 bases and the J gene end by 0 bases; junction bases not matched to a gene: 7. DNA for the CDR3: TGTGCCAGCAGCCGTGACTGGGGGGGCTCCTACGAGCAGTACTTC. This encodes CASSRDWGGSYEQYF.

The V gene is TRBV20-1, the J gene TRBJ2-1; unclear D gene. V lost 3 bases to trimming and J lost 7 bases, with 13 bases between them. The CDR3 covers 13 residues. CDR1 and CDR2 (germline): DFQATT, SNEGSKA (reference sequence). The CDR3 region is CSASFRVSNEQFF. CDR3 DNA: TGCAGTGCTAGTTTCCGGGTTTCAAATGAGCAGTTCTTC.

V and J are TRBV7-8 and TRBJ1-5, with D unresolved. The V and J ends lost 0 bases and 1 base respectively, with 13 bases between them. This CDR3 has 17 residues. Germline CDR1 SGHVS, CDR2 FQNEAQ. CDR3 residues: CASSLAQVRPSNQPQHF. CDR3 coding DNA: TGTGCCAGCAGCTTAGCTCAGGTCCGGCCCAGCAATCAGCCCCAGCATTTT.

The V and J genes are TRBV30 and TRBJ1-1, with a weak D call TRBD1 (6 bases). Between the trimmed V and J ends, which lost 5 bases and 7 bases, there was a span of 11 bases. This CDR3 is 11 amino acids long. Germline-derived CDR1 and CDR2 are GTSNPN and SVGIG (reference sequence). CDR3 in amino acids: CAWLDSHEAFF. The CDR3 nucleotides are TGTGCCTGGCTGGACAGCCATGAAGCTTTCTTT.

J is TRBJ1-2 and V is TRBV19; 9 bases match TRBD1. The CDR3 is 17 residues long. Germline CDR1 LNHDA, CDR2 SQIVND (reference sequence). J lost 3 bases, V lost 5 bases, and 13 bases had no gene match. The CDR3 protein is CASSLGTQGAIYYGYTF. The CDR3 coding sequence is TGTGCCAGTAGTCTCGGTACACAGGGGGCAATATACTATGGCTACACCTTC.

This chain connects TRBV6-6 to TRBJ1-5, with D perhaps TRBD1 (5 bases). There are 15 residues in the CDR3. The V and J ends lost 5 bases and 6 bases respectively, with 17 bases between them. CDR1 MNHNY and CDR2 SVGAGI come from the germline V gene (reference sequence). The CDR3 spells CASSPPGGGRQPQHF. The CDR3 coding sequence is TGTGCCAGCAGTCCCCCGGGGGGGGGACGTCAGCCCCAGCATTTT.

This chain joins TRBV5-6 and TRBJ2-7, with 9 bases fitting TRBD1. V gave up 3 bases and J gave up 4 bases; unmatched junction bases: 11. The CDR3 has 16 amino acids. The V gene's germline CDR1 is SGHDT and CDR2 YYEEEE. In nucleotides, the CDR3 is TGTGCCAGCAGCTCCCTGTCGGGACAGGGACCTTACGAGCAGTACTTC. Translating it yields CASSSLSGQGPYEQYF.

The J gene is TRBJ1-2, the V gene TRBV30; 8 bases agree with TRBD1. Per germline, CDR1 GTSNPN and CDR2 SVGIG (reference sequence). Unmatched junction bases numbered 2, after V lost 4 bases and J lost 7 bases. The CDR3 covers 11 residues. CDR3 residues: CAWTGGGGYTF. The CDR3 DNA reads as TGTGCCTGGACAGGGGGCGGTGGCTACACCTTC.

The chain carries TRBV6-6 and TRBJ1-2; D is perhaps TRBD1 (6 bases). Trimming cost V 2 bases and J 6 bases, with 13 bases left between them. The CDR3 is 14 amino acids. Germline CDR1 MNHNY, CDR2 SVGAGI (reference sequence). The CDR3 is CASSYNRVGHGYTF. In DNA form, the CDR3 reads TGTGCCAGCAGTTACAACAGGGTTGGGCATGGCTACACCTTC.

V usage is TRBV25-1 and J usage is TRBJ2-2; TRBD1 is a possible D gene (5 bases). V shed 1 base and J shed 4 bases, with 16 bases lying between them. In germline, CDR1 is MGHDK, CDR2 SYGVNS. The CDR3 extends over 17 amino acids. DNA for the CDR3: TGTGCCAGCAGTGAATCTGGCAGGGCGCACGTCACCGGGGAGCTGTTTTTT. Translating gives CASSESGRAHVTGELFF.